The TCR beta chain under discussion was sequenced for a study of blood T cell repertoires in COVID-19. In the study overall: There were acute and convalescent COVID-19 samples, and they came from the United States, Italy and Spain.

Those who participated ranged in age from about 18 to 89 years and resided in about two dozen US areas. Cohort allocation depended upon clinical history that participants reported. Germline-derived CDR1 and CDR2 are MNHEY and SVGAGI. V was pared by 7 bases and J by 1 base, with 10 bases between. This CDR3 is built from 13 residues. In the study's own analysis: Amplifying reference gene primers gave estimates of nucleated cell counts. Sequencing was performed with immunoSEQ multiplex PCR; in TCRdb, only in-frame clones are kept and a portion is missing. That table is the source of V, J and clone size, and D and trimming were worked out from the DNA. The profile shows 200,000 to 250,000 clones, 80% to 90% of them singletons.

The sequence came from a man aged 25-45 years in a cohort exposed to, infected with or recovered from COVID-19 (not recorded which). Sequenced material: PBMCs or T cells enriched from blood (not recorded which). The J gene is TRBJ1-1, the V gene TRBV6-5; no reliable D call. This chain's CDR3 is CASIDRGNTEAFF. CDR3 DNA sequence: TGTGCCAGCATCGATCGGGGGAACACTGAAGCTTTCTTT.